These 23 T cell receptor beta chains were all obtained from the same sample, sequenced in a study of cytomegalovirus exposure and HLA in healthy donors (dated 2017 in TCRdb). Receptors were amplified or captured by the immunoSEQ multiplex PCR assay. For the multiplex PCR, a mixture combining 60 forward primers for TCR Vbeta segments and 13 reverse primers for TCR Jbeta segments was used. TCRdb's version of the immuneACCESS table is confined to in-frame rearrangements and falls short of the full clone set. An unresolved V gene accounts for under half of the shortfall where checked; the remainder is of unknown origin. This sample's records show tens of thousands of clones. The ten top clones hold approximately 2.1% of the sample. Sequenced input: PBMCs. The receptor source for this set is a woman in her forties in good health and CMV-seropositive.

The chain has TRBV30 and TRBJ2-7, with D possibly TRBD1 on 7 matching bases. Between the trimmed V and J ends, which lost 5 bases and 4 bases, there was a span of 27 bases. Germline V lookup: CDR1 GTSNPN, CDR2 SVGIG (reference sequence). The CDR3 is 17 residues long. DNA for the CDR3: TGTGCCTGGCGGCGGCAGGGGGGTATTCCTTTGGGATACGAGCAGTACTTC. This sequence encodes CAWRRQGGIPLGYEQYF. The whole variable domain, filled in from reference TRBV30 and TRBJ2-7, reads SQTIHQWPATLVQPVGSPLSLECTVEGTSNPNLYWYRQAAGRGLQLLFYSVGIGQISSEVPQNLSASRPQDRQFILSSKKLLLSDSGFYLCAWRRQGGIPLGYEQYFGPGTRLTVT.

V and J are TRBV5-1 and TRBJ1-1; D not certain. The CDR3 length is 14 residues. The V gene's germline CDR1 is SGHRS and CDR2 YFSETQ. The V end was cut by 0 bases, the J end by 5 bases, with 11 bases between. The CDR3 bases are TGCGCCAGCAGCTTGGTCGGGGTGGGTACTGAAGCTTTCTTT. Translated: CASSLVGVGTEAFF.

This chain joins TRBV10-3 and TRBJ1-6; no clear D gene. Trimming cost V 3 bases and J 6 bases, with 9 bases left between them. The CDR3 consists of 14 residues. Germline assignment: CDR1 ENHRY and CDR2 SYGVKD. CDR3 amino acids: CAISDLATNSPLHF. The CDR3, as DNA: TGTGCCATCAGTGACTTAGCCACTAATTCACCCCTCCACTTT.

This chain links TRBV11-2 with TRBJ2-7; 15 nucleotides line up with TRBD2. The germline V gene encodes CDR1 SGHAT and CDR2 FQNNGV. The CDR3 spans 15 residues. Trimming cost V 5 bases and J 7 bases; bases outside gene matches: 6. CDR3 bases: TGTGCCAGCAGCCCCAGGACTAGCGGGAGGGGGGAGCAGTACTTC. Its protein product is CASSPRTSGRGEQYF. The whole variable domain, filled in from reference TRBV11-2 and TRBJ2-7, reads EAGVAQSPRYKIIEKRQSVAFWCNPISGHATLYWYQQILGQGPKLLIQFQNNGVVDDSQLPKDRFSAERLKGVDSTLKIQPAKLEDSAVYLCASSPRTSGRGEQYFGPGTRLTVT.

The chain uses TRBV13 and TRBJ2-3, with TRBD1 matching 7 bases. V lost 4 bases to trimming and J lost 0 bases; unmatched junction nucleotides: 7. Looked up from germline, CDR1 is PRHDT and CDR2 is FYEKMQ (reference sequence). This CDR3 is 16 amino acids long. CDR3 nucleotides: TGTGCCAGCAGCTCATCGGACAGGCCGAGCACAGATACGCAGTATTTT. Translating gives CASSSSDRPSTDTQYF.

This sequence joins TRBV7-9 and TRBJ2-2; TRBD1 might be the D (5 bases). The V gene lost 4 bases and the J gene lost 6 bases, with 6 bases spanning the gap. The CDR3 length is 12 residues. Germline V gene sequence: CDR1 SEHNR, CDR2 FQNEAQ (reference sequence). The CDR3 nucleotides read TGTGCCAGCAGCTCAGGGTCCGGGGAGCTGTTTTTT. Translation: CASSSGSGELFF. The complete variable domain, with remaining parts taken from reference TRBV7-9 and TRBJ2-2, reads DTGVSQNPRHKITKRGQNVTFRCDPISEHNRLYWYRQTLGQGPEFLTYFQNEAQLEKSRLLSDRFSAERPKGSFSTLEIQRTEQGDSAMYLCASSSGSGELFFGEGSRLTVL.

The chain recombines TRBV6-6 with TRBJ1-2, with D hard to call. V was trimmed by 1 base and J by 0 bases, leaving 9 bases between them. Germline V gives CDR1 MNHNY, CDR2 SVGAGI (reference sequence). This CDR3 is built from 15 residues. CDR3 sequence: CASSYYSQPNYGYTF. CDR3 in DNA: TGTGCCAGCAGTTACTATAGTCAACCTAACTATGGCTACACCTTC.

V is TRBV28 and J is TRBJ1-1; possibly TRBD1 for D (5 bases). Trimming took 7 bases from V and 1 from J, leaving 13 bases between them. This CDR3 is 14 amino acids long. Germline loops: CDR1 MDHEN, CDR2 SYDVKM. The CDR3: CASTQTVANTEAFF. CDR3 coding DNA: TGTGCCAGCACCCAGACAGTGGCGAACACTGAAGCTTTCTTT. The variable domain in full, completed from reference TRBV28 and TRBJ1-1, reads DVKVTQSSRYLVKRTGEKVFLECVQDMDHENMFWYRQDPGLGLRLIYFSYDVKMKEKGDIPEGYSVSREKKERFSLILESASTNQTSMYLCASTQTVANTEAFFGQGTRLTVV.

The genes are TRBV11-2 and TRBJ1-1, with TRBD1 matching over 7 bases. The CDR3 consists of 13 residues. The germline V gene has CDR1 SGHAT and CDR2 FQNNGV. With V trimmed by 1 base and J by 7 bases, 3 bases remained unmatched. Here the CDR3 DNA reads TGTGCCAGCAGCTTAGGACAGGGCGGTGAAGCTTTCTTT. This translates into CASSLGQGGEAFF. The variable domain in full, completed from reference TRBV11-2 and TRBJ1-1, reads EAGVAQSPRYKIIEKRQSVAFWCNPISGHATLYWYQQILGQGPKLLIQFQNNGVVDDSQLPKDRFSAERLKGVDSTLKIQPAKLEDSAVYLCASSLGQGGEAFFGQGTRLTVV.

V usage is TRBV19 and J usage is TRBJ2-2; 8 bases are a match to TRBD2. The CDR3 is 16 residues long. The germline CDR1 and CDR2 sequences are LNHDA and SQIVND (reference sequence). J gave up 4 bases and V 5 bases, and 9 bases lay outside the gene matches. The CDR3 here is CASSSYGGAGTGELFF. The CDR3 region has the DNA TGTGCCAGTAGTTCCTACGGGGGGGCGGGCACCGGGGAGCTGTTTTTT.

As DNA, the CDR3 is TGTGCCAGCAGCTTGAGTGGAGGGCTGGAGACCCAGTACTTC. This translates into CASSLSGGLETQYF. The chain joins TRBV5-4 to TRBJ2-5; a weak D match, TRBD2 (6 bases). Trimming took 1 base from V and 5 from J, leaving 12 bases between them. This CDR3 spans 14 amino acids. The germline gives CDR1 SGHNT, CDR2 YYREEE (reference sequence).

The chain links TRBV2 to TRBJ2-5; 11 bases fit TRBD1. With the DNA end fitting TRBJ2-7 better, the J assignment may be wrong. This CDR3 is built from 15 residues. Germline V gene lookup returns CDR1 SNHLY and CDR2 FYNNEI. The CDR3 sequence: CASSDTGTGGYEQYF. The DNA for the CDR3 is TGTGCCAGCAGCGATACCGGGACAGGGGGCTACGAGCAGTACTTC.

V gene TRBV7-9 combines with J gene TRBJ1-2; D may be TRBD1 (6 bases). CDR3 length equals 13 residues. The V gene lost 6 bases and the J gene lost 8 bases, with 16 bases spanning the gap. Germline V gives CDR1 SEHNR, CDR2 FQNEAQ (reference sequence). As DNA, the CDR3 is TGTGCCAGCAGGACTACAGGGCCAGGGGGCTACACCTTC. Protein sequence: CASRTTGPGGYTF.

V is TRBV4-1 and J is TRBJ1-2, with D hard to call. This CDR3 comprises 16 residues. Germline CDR1 MGHRA, CDR2 YSYEKL. Trimming shortened V by 1 base and J by 6 bases, and 18 bases separated the two germline ends. As DNA, the CDR3 is TGCGCCAGCAGCCAAGCCCTTCAAACCATAGCCGATGGCTACACCTTC. Residues: CASSQALQTIADGYTF.

This rearrangement joins TRBV10-3 to TRBJ2-1; weak D call: TRBD2 (5 bases). This CDR3 comprises 13 residues. Germline V gene lookup returns CDR1 ENHRY and CDR2 SYGVKD. V lost 4 bases to trimming and J lost 4 bases, with 8 bases between them. DNA for the CDR3: TGTGCCATCAGTGCGGGGATTTACAATGAGCAGTTCTTC. This translates into CAISAGIYNEQFF.

This rearrangement joins TRBV7-2 to TRBJ1-2; D is unclear. The CDR3 has 13 residues. V lost 5 bases and J lost 7, with 14 bases in between. Germline V gene lookup returns CDR1 SGHTA and CDR2 FQGNSA. CDR3 in amino acids: CASSIRRAGGYTF. The CDR3 coding sequence is TGTGCCAGCAGCATACGGAGGGCGGGTGGCTACACCTTC.

The chain links TRBV7-8 to TRBJ2-1; 8 positions match TRBD2. After removal of 5 bases from V and 8 bases from J, the junction contained 14 bases not matched to a gene. The CDR3 length is 16 residues. In germline, CDR1 is SGHVS, CDR2 FQNEAQ. The CDR3 DNA reads as TGTGCCAGCAGCATAGGTCTTAGCGGGATATCGTATGAGCAGTTCTTC. This gives the protein CASSIGLSGISYEQFF. Full variable domain (rest looked up from reference TRBV7-8 and TRBJ2-1): GAGVSQSPRYKVAKRGQDVALRCDPISGHVSLFWYQQALGQGPEFLTYFQNEAQLDKSGLPSDRFFAERPEGSVSTLKIQRTQQEDSAVYLCASSIGLSGISYEQFFGPGTRLTVL.

The chain recombines TRBV5-1 with TRBJ2-5; a possible D gene is TRBD2 (6 bases). Matching the DNA end better, TRBJ2-7 makes the J call doubtful. The CDR3 length is 13 residues. CDR1 is SGHRS and CDR2 is YFSETQ in the germline V gene. The CDR3 bases are TGCGCCTCCCCCCGGGACTGCATCTACGAGCAGTACTTC. Translation gives CASPRDCIYEQYF.

This chain joins TRBV5-1 and TRBJ2-6, with D possibly matching TRBD2 (6 bases). V was pared by 1 base and J by 0 bases, with 17 bases between. The CDR3 totals 19 residues. Per germline, CDR1 SGHRS and CDR2 YFSETQ. CDR3 DNA sequence: TGCGCCAGCAGCTTGTTGGGCCCGGGGGAGCACTCTGGGGCCAACGTCCTGACTTTC. Residues: CASSLLGPGEHSGANVLTF. Full variable domain (rest looked up from reference TRBV5-1 and TRBJ2-6): KAGVTQTPRYLIKTRGQQVTLSCSPISGHRSVSWYQQTPGQGLQFLFEYFSETQRNKGNFPGRFSGRQFSNSRSEMNVSTLELGDSALYLCASSLLGPGEHSGANVLTFGAGSRLTVL.

The V gene is TRBV18, the J gene TRBJ2-5; 8 bases are a match to TRBD1. The ends lost 3 bases at V and 2 bases at J; junction bases unmatched: 5. CDR1 and CDR2 from the germline V gene are KGHSH and LQKENI. The CDR3 is 15 residues long. The CDR3 protein is CASSPSRGLQETQYF. CDR3 nucleotide sequence: TGTGCCAGCTCACCTTCCAGGGGGCTGCAAGAGACCCAGTACTTC.

V gene TRBV28 combines with J gene TRBJ2-5; 8 bases fit TRBD2. The CDR3 is 17 residues long. With 5 bases clipped from V and 5 bases from J, the junction kept 16 bases outside the gene matches. Germline lookup yields CDR1 MDHEN and CDR2 SYDVKM. The CDR3 nucleotides read TGTGCCAGCAGTCCCGGGGCCCAGGCGGGGGGCCGTGAGACCCAGTACTTC. Amino acids: CASSPGAQAGGRETQYF.

This sequence joins TRBV4-3 and TRBJ2-3; possibly TRBD2 for D (7 bases). The germline gives CDR1 LGHNA, CDR2 YSLEER. The CDR3 loop spans 18 amino acids. With 1 base removed from V and 1 base from J, the gap between germline ends came to 18 bases. The CDR3 DNA reads TGCGCCAGCAGCCAAGTGTCGGGAAGGGGGGGAGGCACAGATACGCAGTATTTT. Protein: CASSQVSGRGGGTDTQYF.

The chain combines TRBV18 with TRBJ2-7; 7 bases map to TRBD1. The junction had 0 bases not matched to a gene; V was cut back by 3 bases and J by 4 bases. Germline V gene lookup returns CDR1 KGHSH and CDR2 LQKENI. The CDR3 totals 12 residues. As DNA, the CDR3 is TGTGCCAGCTCACCGACAGGGTACGAGCAGTACTTC. It encodes CASSPTGYEQYF. Based on the CDR3 plus reference TRBV18 and TRBJ2-7, the full variable domain is NAGVMQNPRHLVRRRGQEARLRCSPMKGHSHVYWYRQLPEEGLKFMVYLQKENIIDESGMPKERFSAEFPKEGPSILRIQQVVRGDSAAYFCASSPTGYEQYFGPGTRLTVT.